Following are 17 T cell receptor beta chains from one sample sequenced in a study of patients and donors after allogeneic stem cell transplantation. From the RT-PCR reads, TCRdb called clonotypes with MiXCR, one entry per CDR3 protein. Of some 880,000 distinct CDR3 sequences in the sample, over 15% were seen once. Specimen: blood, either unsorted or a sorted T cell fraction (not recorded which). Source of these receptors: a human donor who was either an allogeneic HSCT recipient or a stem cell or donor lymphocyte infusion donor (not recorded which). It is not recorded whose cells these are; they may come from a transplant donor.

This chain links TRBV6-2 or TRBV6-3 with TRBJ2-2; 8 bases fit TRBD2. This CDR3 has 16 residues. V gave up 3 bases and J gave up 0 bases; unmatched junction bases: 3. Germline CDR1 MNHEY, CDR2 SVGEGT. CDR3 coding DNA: TGTGCCAGCAGTTATAGCGGGGCCGCGAACACCGGGGAGCTGTTTTTT. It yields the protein CASSYSGAANTGELFF.

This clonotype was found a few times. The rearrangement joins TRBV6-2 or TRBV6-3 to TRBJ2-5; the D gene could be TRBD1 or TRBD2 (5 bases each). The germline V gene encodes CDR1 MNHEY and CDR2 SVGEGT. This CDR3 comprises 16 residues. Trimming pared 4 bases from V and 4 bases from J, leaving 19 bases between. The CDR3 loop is CASSSQGVVAGETQYF. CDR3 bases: TGTGCCAGCAGTTCCCAGGGCGTGGTCGCGGGAGAGACCCAGTACTTC.

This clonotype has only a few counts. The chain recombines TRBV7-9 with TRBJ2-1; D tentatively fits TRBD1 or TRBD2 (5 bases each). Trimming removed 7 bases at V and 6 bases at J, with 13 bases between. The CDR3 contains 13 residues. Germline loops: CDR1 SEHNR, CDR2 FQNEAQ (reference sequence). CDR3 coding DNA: TGTGCCAGCACCATTGGGACCATCAATGAGCAGTTCTTC. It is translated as CASTIGTINEQFF.

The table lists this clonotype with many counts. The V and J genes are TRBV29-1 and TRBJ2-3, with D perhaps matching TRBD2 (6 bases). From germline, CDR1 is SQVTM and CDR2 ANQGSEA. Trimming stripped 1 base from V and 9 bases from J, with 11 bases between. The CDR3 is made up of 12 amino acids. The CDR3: CSVEGREATQYF. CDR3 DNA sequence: TGCAGCGTTGAAGGCAGGGAGGCAACGCAGTATTTT.

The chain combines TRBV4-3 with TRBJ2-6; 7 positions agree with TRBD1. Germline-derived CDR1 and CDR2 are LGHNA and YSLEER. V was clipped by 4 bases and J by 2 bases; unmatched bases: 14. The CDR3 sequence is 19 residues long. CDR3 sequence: CASSPRGWLSMAGANVLTF. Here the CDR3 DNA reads TGCGCCAGCAGCCCCAGGGGGTGGCTAAGTATGGCTGGGGCCAACGTCCTGACTTTC.

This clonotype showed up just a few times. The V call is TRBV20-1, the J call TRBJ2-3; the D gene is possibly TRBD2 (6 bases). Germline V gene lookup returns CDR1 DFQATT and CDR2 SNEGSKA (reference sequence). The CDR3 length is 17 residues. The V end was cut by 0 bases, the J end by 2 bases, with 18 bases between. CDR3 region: CSARDRWTKSPTDTQYF. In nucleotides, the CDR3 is TGCAGTGCTAGAGATCGTTGGACTAAGAGCCCCACAGATACGCAGTATTTT.

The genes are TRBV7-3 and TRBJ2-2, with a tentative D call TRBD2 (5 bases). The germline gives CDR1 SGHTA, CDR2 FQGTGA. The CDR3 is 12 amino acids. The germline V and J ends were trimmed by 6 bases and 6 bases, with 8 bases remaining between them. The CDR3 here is CASRAAAGELFF. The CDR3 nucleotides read TGTGCCAGCAGAGCGGCCGCCGGGGAGCTGTTTTTT. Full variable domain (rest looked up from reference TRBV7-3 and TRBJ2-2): GAGVSQTPSNKVTEKGKYVELRCDPISGHTALYWYRQSLGQGPEFLIYFQGTGAADDSGLPNDRFFAVRPEGSVSTLKIQRTERGDSAVYLCASRAAAGELFFGEGSRLTVL.

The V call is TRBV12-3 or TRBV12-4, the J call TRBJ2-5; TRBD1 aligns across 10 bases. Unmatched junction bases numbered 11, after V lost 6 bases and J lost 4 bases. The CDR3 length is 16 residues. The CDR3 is CASSPGQGGYVETQYF. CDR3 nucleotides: TGTGCCAGCAGCCCCGGACAGGGGGGATATGTAGAGACCCAGTACTTC.

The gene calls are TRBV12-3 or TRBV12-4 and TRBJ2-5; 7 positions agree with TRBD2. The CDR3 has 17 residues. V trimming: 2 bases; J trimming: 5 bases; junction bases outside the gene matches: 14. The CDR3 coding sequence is TGTGCCAGCAGTTTAATGCAAGCGGGAAGTTATAGGGAGACCCAGTACTTC. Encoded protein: CASSLMQAGSYRETQYF.

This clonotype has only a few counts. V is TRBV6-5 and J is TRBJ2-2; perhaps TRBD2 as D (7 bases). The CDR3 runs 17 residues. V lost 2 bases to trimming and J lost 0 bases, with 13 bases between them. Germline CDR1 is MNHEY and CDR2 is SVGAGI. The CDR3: CASSYGGAQANTGELFF. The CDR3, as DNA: TGTGCCAGCAGTTACGGGGGGGCCCAAGCGAACACCGGGGAGCTGTTTTTT.

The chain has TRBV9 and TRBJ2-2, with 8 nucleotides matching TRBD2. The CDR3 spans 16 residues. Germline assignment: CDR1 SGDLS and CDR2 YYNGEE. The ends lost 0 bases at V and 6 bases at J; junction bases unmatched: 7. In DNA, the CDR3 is TGTGCCAGCAGCGTAGCGGTGACTAGCGTCGCCGGGGAGCTGTTTTTT. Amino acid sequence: CASSVAVTSVAGELFF.

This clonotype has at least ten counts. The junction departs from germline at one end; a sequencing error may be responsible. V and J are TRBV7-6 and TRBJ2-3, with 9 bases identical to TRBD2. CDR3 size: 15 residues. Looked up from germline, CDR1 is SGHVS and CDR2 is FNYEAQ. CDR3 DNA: TGCGCCAGCAGCTTGGGGACTAGCTTAACAGATACGCAGTATTTT. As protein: CASSLGTSLTDTQYF.

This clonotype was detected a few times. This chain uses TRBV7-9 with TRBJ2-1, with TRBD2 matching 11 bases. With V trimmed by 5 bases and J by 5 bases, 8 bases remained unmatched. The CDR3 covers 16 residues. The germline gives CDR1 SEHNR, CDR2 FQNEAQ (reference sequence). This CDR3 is CASSDPTSGSDNEQFF. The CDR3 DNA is TGTGCCAGCAGCGACCCCACTAGCGGGAGTGACAATGAGCAGTTCTTC. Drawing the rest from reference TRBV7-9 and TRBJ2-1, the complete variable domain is DTGVSQNPRHKITKRGQNVTFRCDPISEHNRLYWYRQTLGQGPEFLTYFQNEAQLEKSRLLSDRFSAERPKGSFSTLEIQRTEQGDSAMYLCASSDPTSGSDNEQFFGPGTRLTVL.

CDR3 protein: CASSNSGGETQYF. CDR3 nucleotides: TGCGCCAGCAGCAACAGCGGGGGAGAGACCCAGTACTTC. This chain connects TRBV5-1 to TRBJ2-5, with TRBD2 matching over 8 bases. The CDR3 runs to 13 residues. CDR1 is SGHRS, CDR2 YFSETQ, per germline. The V segment lost 4 bases and the J segment 4 bases; nucleotides outside the gene matches: 3.

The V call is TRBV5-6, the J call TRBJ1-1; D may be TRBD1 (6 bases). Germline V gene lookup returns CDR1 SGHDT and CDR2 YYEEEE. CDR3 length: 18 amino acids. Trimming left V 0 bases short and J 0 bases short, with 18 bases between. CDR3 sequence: CASSLGGQEYSMNTEAFF. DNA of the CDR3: TGTGCCAGCAGCTTGGGGGGGCAAGAGTATTCCATGAACACTGAAGCTTTCTTT.

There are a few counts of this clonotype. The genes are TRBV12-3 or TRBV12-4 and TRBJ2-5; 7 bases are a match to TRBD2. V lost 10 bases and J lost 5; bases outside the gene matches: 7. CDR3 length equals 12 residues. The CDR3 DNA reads TGTGCCACCTCAGGACTAGTGGAGACCCAGTACTTC. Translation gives CATSGLVETQYF.

The DNA for the CDR3 is TGTGCCAGCAACCCCACAGGGGCCAAGACCCAGTACTTC. Residues: CASNPTGAKTQYF. The chain is built from TRBV9 and TRBJ2-5, with 7 bases identical to TRBD1. This CDR3 is built from 13 residues. In germline, CDR1 is SGDLS, CDR2 YYNGEE. The V segment lost 6 bases and the J segment 6 bases; nucleotides outside the gene matches: 8.